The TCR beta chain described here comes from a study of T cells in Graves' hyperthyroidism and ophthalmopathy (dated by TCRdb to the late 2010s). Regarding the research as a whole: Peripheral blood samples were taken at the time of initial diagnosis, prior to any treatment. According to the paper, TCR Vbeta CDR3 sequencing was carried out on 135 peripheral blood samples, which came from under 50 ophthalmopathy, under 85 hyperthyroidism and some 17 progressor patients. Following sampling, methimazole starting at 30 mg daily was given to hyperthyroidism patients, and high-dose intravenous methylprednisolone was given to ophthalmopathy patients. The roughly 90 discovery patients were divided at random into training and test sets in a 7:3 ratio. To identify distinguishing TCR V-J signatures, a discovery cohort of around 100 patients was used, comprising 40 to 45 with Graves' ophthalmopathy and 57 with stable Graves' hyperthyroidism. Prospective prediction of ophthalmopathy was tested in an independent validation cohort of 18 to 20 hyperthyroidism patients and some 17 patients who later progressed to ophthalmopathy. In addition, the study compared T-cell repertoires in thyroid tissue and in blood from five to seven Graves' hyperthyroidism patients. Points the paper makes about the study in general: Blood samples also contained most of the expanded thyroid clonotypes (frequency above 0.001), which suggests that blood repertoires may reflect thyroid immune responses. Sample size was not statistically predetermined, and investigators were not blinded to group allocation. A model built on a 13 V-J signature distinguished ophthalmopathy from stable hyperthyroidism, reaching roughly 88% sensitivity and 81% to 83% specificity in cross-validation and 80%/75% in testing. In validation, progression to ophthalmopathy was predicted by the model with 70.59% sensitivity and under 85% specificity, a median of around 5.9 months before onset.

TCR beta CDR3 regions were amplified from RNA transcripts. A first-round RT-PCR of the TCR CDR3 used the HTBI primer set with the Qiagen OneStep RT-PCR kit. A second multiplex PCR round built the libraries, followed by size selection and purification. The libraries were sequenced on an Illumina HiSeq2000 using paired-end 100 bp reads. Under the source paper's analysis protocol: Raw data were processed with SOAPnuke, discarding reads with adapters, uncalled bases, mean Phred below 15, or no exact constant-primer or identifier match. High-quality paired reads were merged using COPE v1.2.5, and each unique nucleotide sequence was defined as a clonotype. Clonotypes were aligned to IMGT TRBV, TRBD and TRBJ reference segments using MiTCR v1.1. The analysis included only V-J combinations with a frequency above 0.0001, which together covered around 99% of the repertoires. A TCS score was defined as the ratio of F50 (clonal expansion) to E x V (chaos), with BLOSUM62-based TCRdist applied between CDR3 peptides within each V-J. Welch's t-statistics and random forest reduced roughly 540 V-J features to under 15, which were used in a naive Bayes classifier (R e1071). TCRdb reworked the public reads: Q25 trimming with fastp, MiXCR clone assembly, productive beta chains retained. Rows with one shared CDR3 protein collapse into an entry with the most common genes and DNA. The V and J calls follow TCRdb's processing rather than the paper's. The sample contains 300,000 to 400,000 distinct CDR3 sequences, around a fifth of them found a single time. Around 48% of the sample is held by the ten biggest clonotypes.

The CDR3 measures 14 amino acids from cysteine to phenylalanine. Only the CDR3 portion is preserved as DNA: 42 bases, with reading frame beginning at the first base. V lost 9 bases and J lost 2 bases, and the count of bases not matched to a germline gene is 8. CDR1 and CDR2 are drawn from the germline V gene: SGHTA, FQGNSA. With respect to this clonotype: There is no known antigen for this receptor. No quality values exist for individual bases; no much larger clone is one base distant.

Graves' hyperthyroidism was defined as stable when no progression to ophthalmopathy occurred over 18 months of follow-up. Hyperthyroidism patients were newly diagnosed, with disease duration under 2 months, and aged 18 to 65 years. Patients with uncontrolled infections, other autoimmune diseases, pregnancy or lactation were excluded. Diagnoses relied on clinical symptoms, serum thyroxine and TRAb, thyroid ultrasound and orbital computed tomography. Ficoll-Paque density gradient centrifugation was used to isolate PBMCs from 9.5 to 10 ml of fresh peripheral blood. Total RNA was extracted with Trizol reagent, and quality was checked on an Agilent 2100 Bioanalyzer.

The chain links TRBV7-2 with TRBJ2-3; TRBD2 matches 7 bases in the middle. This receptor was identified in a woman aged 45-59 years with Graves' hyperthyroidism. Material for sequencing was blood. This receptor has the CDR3 CASRRAGATDTQYF. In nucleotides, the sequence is TGTGCCAGTAGGAGGGCGGGAGCCACAGATACGCAGTATTTT.